This TCR beta chain was recovered during a study of regulatory T cells in long-lasting Graves disease. The study's findings and limits: Persistent disease was characterized by preferential usage of TRBV28, TRBJ1-2 and TRBJ2-5.

The authors built TCR beta libraries using iRepertoire HTBI primers and Arm-PCR of CDR3 regions. Each CDR3 protein is one row after TCRdb ran MiXCR on the multiplex PCR reads. The table lists around 510,000 distinct CDR3 sequences, roughly 20% of them singletons. Time point indicated: persistent/refractory GD, antithyroid drugs over 5 years with positive TRAb. Extracted PBMC RNA gave rise to the TCR library. It was American Thyroid Association guidelines that determined Graves' disease diagnosis. As for this clonotype: Its antigen is still unknown.

This CDR3 has 14 residues. Looked up from germline, CDR1 is SGHNT and CDR2 is YYREEE (reference sequence). V was shortened by 0 bases and J by 0 bases, with 7 bases between the two germline ends. The chain carries TRBV5-4 and TRBJ2-7; D gene unclear. The TCR comes from a female donor with Graves disease. Sequenced here: peripheral blood mononuclear cells (PBMCs), sampled when the disease was refractory, from a patient treated with antithyroid drugs. The DNA of the CDR3 is TGTGCCAGCAGCTTGGAGCCAAGCTCCTACGAGCAGTACTTC. Its protein product is CASSLEPSSYEQYF.